The 10 T cell receptor beta chains below were found in one sample sequenced in a study of blood T cells in healthy people across ages. For the second PCR, which ran for about 7 to 11 cycles, a sample-barcoded 5' primer and a J-beta primer mix were used. A single record per CDR3 protein comes from TCRdb applying MiXCR to the 5' RACE reads. The sample holds more than 500,000 distinct CDR3 sequences, approximately 26% seen once. These data are also associated with another study on T cells of mothers and their children.

What was sequenced was blood. The receptors originated from a boy aged 2 to 10 in good health.

The table lists this clonotype with a few counts. The gene calls are TRBV9 and TRBJ2-1, with D perhaps being TRBD1 or TRBD2 (5 bases each). The end of the DNA is better explained by TRBJ2-7, so the J call may be wrong. The length of the CDR3 is 14 residues. The germline V gene has CDR1 SGDLS and CDR2 YYNGEE. As DNA, the CDR3 is TGTGCCAGCAGCGTAGATGGGGACCACTACGAGCAGTACTTC. It is translated as CASSVDGDHYEQYF.

The J gene is TRBJ2-3, the V gene TRBV2; D not certain. Deletions cut 3 bases from V and 6 bases from J, with 13 bases between. CDR3 length equals 14 residues. Germline CDR1 reads SNHLY; CDR2 reads FYNNEI. The CDR3 spells CASSDSAPMDTQYF. CDR3 sequence (DNA): TGTGCCAGCAGTGACAGCGCCCCGATGGATACGCAGTATTTT.

This clonotype was found many times. The chain couples TRBV3-1 to TRBJ2-5; 10 bases map to TRBD2. Per the germline V gene, CDR1 is LGHDT and CDR2 is YNNKEL (reference sequence). Trimming cost V 4 bases and J 7 bases; bases outside gene matches: 9. The CDR3 length is 15 residues. CDR3 loop: CASSPLAGEEGTQYF. CDR3 DNA sequence: TGTGCCAGCAGCCCCCTAGCGGGGGAGGAGGGGACCCAGTACTTC.

This clonotype was seen more than once but under ten times. CDR3 in DNA: TGTGCCAGCTTAAGCGGCCCGCCCGCCGGGGATGGCTACACCTTC. It specifies CASLSGPPAGDGYTF. The chain combines TRBV18 with TRBJ1-2; D call uncertain. Per the germline V gene, CDR1 is KGHSH and CDR2 is LQKENI. The CDR3 loop spans 15 amino acids. Between the trimmed V and J ends, which lost 7 bases and 6 bases, there was a span of 21 bases.

This clonotype was seen a few times. This sequence joins TRBV27 and TRBJ1-2; 7 positions match TRBD1. Germline loops: CDR1 MNHEY, CDR2 SMNVEV (reference sequence). The CDR3 is made up of 13 amino acids. Trimming took 4 bases from V and 5 from J; bases not matched to a gene: 4. The chain's CDR3 is CASSSSGGYGYTF. The CDR3 DNA reads as TGTGCCAGCAGTTCATCAGGGGGGTATGGCTACACCTTC.

This rearrangement joins TRBV7-9 to TRBJ2-7; 9 nucleotides line up with TRBD1. This CDR3 has 12 amino acids. CDR1 is SEHNR, CDR2 FQNEAQ, per germline (reference sequence). V lost 8 bases and J lost 6; bases outside the gene matches: 5. DNA for the CDR3: TGTGCCAGCGGGACAGGGTTGAGCGAGCAGTACTTC. Amino acid sequence: CASGTGLSEQYF.

This clonotype was seen a few times. V usage is TRBV30 and J usage is TRBJ2-5; D uncertain. CDR1 is GTSNPN, CDR2 SVGIG, per germline (reference sequence). There are 13 residues in the CDR3. Deletions cut 7 bases from V and 4 bases from J, with 16 bases between. In DNA form, the CDR3 reads TGTGCCTTGAACCGTAGGGTCAGAGAGACCCAGTACTTC. Translated: CALNRRVRETQYF.

The V and J genes are TRBV12-3 or TRBV12-4 and TRBJ2-5; the match to TRBD1 covers 7 bases. The trim removed 5 bases at V and 14 bases at J, leaving 11 bases unmatched. CDR3 size: 12 residues. The CDR3 DNA is TGTGCCAGCAGTATTTTAACAGGGGAAGCCTACTTC. This encodes CASSILTGEAYF.

The chain recombines TRBV21-1 with TRBJ2-5; the DNA was not compared with TRBD1, the D call given in the table. TRBV21-1 is a pseudogene. This CDR3 comprises 16 residues. In nucleotides, the CDR3 is TGTGCCAGCAGCATCTTCGGCCCGGGACCCCAGGGGACCCAGTACTTC. Translated: CASSIFGPGPQGTQYF.

V is TRBV2 and J is TRBJ2-1, with 8 bases that match TRBD1. V dropped 8 bases and J dropped 9; count of bases not matched to a gene: 9. The CDR3 has 13 amino acids. The germline V gene has CDR1 SNHLY and CDR2 FYNNEI. CDR3 sequence reads: CASDRGAKVEQFF. The CDR3 DNA reads as TGTGCCAGCGACAGGGGCGCGAAGGTTGAGCAGTTCTTC.